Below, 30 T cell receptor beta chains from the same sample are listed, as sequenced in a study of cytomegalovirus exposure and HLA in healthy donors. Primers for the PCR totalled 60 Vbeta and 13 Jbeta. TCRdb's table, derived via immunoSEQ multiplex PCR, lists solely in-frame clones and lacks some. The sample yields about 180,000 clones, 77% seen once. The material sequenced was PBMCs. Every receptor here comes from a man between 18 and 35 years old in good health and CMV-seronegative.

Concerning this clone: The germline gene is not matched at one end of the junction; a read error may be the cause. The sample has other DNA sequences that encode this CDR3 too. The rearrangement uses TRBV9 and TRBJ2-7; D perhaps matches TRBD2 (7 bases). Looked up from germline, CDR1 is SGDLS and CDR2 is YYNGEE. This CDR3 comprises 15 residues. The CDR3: CASSVAPGGPTFQYF. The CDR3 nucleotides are TGTGCCAGTAGCGTAGCTCCGGGGGGCCCAACATTTCAGTACTTC.

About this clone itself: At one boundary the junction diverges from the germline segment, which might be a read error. The CDR3 sequence is CASSSSSAALEQCF. The CDR3 region has the DNA TGTGCCAGCAGCTCTTCCAGCGCCGCCCTCGAGCAGTGCTTC. The chain links TRBV7-2 to TRBJ2-7; D ambiguous. Germline V lookup: CDR1 SGHTA, CDR2 FQGNSA. The CDR3 has 14 amino acids.

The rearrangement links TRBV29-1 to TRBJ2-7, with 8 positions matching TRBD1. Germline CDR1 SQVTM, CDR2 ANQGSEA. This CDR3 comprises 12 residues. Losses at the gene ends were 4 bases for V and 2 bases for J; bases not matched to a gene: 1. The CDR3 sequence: CSVVDRAYEQYF. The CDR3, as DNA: TGCAGCGTTGTGGACAGGGCCTACGAGCAGTACTTC.

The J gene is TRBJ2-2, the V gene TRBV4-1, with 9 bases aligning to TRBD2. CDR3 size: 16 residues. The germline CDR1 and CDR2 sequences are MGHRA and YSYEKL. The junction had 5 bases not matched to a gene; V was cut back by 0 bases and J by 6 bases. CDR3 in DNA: TGCGCCAGCAGCCAAGATCGAGGCGGGAGGGCCGGGGAGCTGTTTTTT. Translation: CASSQDRGGRAGELFF.

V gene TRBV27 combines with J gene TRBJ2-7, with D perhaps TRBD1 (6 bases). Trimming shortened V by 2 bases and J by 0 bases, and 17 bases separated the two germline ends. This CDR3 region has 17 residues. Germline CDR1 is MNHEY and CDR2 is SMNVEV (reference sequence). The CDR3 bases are TGTGCCAGCAGTTTACGGGGACACAGGACGAGCTCCTACGAGCAGTACTTC. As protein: CASSLRGHRTSSYEQYF.

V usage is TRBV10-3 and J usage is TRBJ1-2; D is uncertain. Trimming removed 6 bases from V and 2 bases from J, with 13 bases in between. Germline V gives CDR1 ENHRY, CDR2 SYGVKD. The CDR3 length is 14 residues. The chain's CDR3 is CAIRAEAMNYGYTF. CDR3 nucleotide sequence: TGTGCCATCAGGGCAGAGGCCATGAACTATGGCTACACCTTC.

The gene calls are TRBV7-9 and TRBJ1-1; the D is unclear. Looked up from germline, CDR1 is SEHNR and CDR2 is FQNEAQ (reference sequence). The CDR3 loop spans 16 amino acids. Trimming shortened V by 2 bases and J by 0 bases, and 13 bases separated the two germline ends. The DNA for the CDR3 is TGTGCCAGCAGCTTATACCGTAACCGGTTGAACACTGAAGCTTTCTTT. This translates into CASSLYRNRLNTEAFF.

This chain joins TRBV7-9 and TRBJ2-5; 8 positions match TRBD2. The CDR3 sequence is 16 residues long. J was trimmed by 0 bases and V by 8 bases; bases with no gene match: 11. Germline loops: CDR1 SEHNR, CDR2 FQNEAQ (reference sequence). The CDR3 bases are TGTGCCAGCTCTGGGGCACGCGGGGGGTACCAAGAGACCCAGTACTTC. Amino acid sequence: CASSGARGGYQETQYF.

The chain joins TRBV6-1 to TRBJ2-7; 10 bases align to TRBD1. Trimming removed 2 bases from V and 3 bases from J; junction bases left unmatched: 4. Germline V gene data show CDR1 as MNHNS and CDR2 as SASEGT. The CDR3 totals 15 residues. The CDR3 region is CASSEWGQGLYEQYF. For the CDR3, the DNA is TGTGCCAGCAGTGAATGGGGACAGGGGCTCTACGAGCAGTACTTC.

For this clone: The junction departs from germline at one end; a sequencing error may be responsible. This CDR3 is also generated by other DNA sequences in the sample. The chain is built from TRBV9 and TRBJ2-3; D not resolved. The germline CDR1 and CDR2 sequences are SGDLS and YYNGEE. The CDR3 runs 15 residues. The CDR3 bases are TGTGCCAGCAGCGTAGACTACCTAAGCACGGATACGCAGTATTTT. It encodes CASSVDYLSTDTQYF.

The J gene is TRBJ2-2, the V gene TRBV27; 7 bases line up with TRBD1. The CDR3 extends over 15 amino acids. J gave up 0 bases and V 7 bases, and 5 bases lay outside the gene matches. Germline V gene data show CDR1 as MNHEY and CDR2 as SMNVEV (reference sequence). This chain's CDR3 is CASKGALANTGELFF. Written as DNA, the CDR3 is TGTGCCAGCAAGGGGGCCCTCGCGAACACCGGGGAGCTGTTTTTT.

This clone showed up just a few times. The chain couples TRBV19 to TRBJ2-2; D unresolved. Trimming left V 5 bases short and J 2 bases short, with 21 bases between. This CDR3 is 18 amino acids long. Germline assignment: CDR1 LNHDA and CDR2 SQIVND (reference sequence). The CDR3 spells CASSPSRGGAFNTGELFF. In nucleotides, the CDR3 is TGTGCCAGTAGTCCCTCCCGTGGCGGCGCCTTTAACACCGGGGAGCTGTTTTTT.

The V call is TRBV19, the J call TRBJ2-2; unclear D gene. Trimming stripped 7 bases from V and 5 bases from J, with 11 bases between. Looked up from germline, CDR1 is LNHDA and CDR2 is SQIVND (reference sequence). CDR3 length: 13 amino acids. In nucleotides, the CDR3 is TGTGCCAGTAACCAGCGTACGACCGGGGAGCTGTTTTTT. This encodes CASNQRTTGELFF.

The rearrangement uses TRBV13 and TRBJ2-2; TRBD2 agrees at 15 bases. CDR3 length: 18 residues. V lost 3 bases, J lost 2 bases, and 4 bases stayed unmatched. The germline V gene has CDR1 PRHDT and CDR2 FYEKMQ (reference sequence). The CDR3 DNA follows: TGTGCCAGCAGCTTCGGGACTAGCGGGGGGCCTAACACCGGGGAGCTGTTTTTT. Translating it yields CASSFGTSGGPNTGELFF.

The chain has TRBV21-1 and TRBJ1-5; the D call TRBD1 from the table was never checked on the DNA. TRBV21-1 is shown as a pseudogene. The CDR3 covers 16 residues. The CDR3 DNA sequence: TGTGCCAGCAGGGGGACAATTGGTCCTGACAATCAGCCCCAGCATTTT. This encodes CASRGTIGPDNQPQHF.

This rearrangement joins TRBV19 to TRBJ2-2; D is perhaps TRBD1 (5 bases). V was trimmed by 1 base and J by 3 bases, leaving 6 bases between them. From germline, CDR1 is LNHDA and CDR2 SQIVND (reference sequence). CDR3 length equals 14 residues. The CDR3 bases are TGTGCCAGTAGTATAGTAGGGGACACCGGGGAGCTGTTTTTT. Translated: CASSIVGDTGELFF.

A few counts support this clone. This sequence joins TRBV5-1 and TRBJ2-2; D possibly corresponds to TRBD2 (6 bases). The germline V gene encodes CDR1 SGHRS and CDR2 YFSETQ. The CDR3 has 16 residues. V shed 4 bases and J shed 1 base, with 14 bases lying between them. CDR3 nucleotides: TGCGCCAGCAGCACTGGGGCTAGCGTGAACACCGGGGAGCTGTTTTTT. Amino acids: CASSTGASVNTGELFF.

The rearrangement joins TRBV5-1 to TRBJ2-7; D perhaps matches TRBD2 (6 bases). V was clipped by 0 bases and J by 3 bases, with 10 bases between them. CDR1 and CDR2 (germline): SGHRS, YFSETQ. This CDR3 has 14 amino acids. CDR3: CASSLGQGGYEQYF. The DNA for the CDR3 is TGCGCCAGCAGCTTGGGGCAGGGAGGCTACGAGCAGTACTTC.

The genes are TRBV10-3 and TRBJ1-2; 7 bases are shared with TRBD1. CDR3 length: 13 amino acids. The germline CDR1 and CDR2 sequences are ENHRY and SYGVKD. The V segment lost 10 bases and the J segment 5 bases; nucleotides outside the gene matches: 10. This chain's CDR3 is CATSSEGAYGYTF. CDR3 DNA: TGTGCCACCTCATCCGAGGGGGCGTATGGCTACACCTTC.

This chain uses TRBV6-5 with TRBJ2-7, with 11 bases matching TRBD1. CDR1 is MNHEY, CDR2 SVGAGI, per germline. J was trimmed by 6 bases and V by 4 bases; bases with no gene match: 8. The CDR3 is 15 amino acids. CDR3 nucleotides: TGTGCCAGCAGTTCGACCGGGACAGGGGGAGTCGAGCAGTACTTC. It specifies CASSSTGTGGVEQYF.

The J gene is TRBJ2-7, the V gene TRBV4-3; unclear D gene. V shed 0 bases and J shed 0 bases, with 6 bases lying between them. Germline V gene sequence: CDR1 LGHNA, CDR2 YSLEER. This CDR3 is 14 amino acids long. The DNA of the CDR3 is TGCGCCAGCAGCCAAGAGGGCCGCTCCTACGAGCAGTACTTC. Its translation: CASSQEGRSYEQYF.

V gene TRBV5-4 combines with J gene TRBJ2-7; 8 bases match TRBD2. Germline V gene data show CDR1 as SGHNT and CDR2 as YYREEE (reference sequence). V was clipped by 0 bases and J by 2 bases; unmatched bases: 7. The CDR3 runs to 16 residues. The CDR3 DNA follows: TGTGCCAGCAGCTTGGGAGGGACTAGAGGGACCTACGAGCAGTACTTC. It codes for CASSLGGTRGTYEQYF.

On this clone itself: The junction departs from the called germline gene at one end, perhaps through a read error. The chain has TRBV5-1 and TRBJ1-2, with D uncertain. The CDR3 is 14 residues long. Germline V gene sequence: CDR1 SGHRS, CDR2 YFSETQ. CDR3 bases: TGCGCCAGCAGCTGGGAGGACCCTCCCTATGGCTACCCCTTC. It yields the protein CASSWEDPPYGYPF.

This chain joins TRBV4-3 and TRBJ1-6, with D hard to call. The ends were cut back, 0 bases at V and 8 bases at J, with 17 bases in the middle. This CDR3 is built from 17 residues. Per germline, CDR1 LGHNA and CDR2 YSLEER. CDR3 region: CASSQDVKSGVYSPLHF. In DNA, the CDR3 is TGCGCCAGCAGCCAAGATGTTAAGTCAGGTGTCTATTCACCCCTCCACTTT.

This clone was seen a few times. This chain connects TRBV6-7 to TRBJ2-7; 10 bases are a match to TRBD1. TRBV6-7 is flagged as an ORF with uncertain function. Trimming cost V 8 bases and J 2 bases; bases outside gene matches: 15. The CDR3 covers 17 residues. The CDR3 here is CASPGTGDQEGTYEQYF. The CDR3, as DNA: TGTGCCAGCCCCGGGACAGGGGATCAAGAGGGCACCTACGAGCAGTACTTC.

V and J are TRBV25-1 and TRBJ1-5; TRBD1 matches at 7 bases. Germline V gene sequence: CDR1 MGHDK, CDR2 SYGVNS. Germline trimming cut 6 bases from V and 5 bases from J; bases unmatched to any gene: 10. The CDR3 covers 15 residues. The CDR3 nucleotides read TGTGCCAGCAGCCCCTTGGGACAGCCTGATCAGCCCCAGCATTTT. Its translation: CASSPLGQPDQPQHF.

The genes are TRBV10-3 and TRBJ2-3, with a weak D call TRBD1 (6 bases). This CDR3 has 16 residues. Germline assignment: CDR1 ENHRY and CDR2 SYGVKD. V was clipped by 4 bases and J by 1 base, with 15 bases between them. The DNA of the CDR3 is TGTGCCATCAGTGGCAGGACAGTTGTTGGCACAGATACGCAGTATTTT. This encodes CAISGRTVVGTDTQYF.

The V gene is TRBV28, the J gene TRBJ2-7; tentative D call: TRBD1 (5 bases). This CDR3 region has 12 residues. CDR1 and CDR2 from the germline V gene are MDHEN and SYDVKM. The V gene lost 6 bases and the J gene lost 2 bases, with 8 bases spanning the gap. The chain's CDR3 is CASRTDTYEQYF. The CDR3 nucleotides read TGTGCCAGCAGGACAGATACCTACGAGCAGTACTTC.

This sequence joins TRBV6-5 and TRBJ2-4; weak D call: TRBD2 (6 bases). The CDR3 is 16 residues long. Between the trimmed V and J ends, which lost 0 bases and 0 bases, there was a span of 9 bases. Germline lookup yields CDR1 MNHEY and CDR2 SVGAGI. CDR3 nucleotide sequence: TGTGCCAGCAGTTACTCGGGCGGGGCAGCCAAAAACATTCAGTACTTC. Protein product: CASSYSGGAAKNIQYF.

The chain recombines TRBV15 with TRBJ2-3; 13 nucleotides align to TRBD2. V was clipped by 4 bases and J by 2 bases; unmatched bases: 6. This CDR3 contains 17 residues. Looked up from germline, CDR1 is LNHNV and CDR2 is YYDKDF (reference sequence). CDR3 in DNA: TGTGCCACCAGCATACTACTAGCGGGGGGGTTCACAGATACGCAGTATTTT. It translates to CATSILLAGGFTDTQYF.